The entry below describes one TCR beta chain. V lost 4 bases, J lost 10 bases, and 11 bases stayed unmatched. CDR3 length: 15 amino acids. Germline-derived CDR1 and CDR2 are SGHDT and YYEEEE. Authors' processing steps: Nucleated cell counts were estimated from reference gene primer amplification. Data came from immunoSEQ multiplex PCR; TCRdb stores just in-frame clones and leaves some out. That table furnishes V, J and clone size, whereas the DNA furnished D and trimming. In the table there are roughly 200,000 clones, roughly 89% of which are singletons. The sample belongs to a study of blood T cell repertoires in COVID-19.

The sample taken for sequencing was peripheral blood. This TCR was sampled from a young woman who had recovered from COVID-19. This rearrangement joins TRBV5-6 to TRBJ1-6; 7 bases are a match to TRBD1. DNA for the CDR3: TGTGCCAGCAGCCCTGGGACAGTGGGGGGCTCACCCCTCCACTTT. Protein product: CASSPGTVGGSPLHF.